This TCR beta chain derives from a study of beta chain features in type 1 diabetes. CDR3 length: 13 amino acids. V dropped 4 bases and J dropped 4 bases, with 11 bases sitting between them. Germline assignment: CDR1 SGHNT and CDR2 YYREEE (reference sequence). TCRB transcripts that were expressed got sequenced, as all of the isolated RNA had been reverse transcribed. Sequenced by immunoSEQ multiplex PCR; TCRdb stores in-frame clones only, minus some. The table has under 450,000 clones, roughly 13% seen once. The rearrangement uses TRBV5-4 and TRBJ1-1, with D possibly TRBD1 on 5 matching bases. This receptor was taken from a man aged 30 to 45 in good health. The sample comprised naive CD4+ T cells from blood. CDR3 DNA: TGTGCCAGCAGCGAGCAGGGTGGCACTGAAGCTTTCTTT. Its protein product is CASSEQGGTEAFF.